This entry features one TCR beta chain sequence. It has no known antigen specificity. No much larger clone exists at a distance of one base, and base qualities are not known. The sample is drawn from a study of CD8 T cells in acute hepatitis C reinfection (dated by TCRdb to the early 2020s). Notes on the research overall: Both during acute infection and after viral clearance, the study profiled the TCRbeta repertoire of CD8+ T cells that were specific for the HCV NS3-1073 epitope. A few spontaneous resolvers contributed paired acute and follow-up samples. Study-level results and caveats: Roughly twelve public clonotypes were found regardless of outcome, and V04-02/J02-02 was used by one public clonotype. Diversity in the NS3-1073 specific repertoires was high, and no significant differences in diversity emerged among acute resolver, follow-up resolver and acute chronic samples. Because bulk sequencing covered only the TCRbeta chain, the alphabeta pairing of public clonotypes could not be determined. All groups preferentially used the TRBV04 and TRBV06 gene families, and overrepresentation in the naive pool did not explain this preferential usage. No follow-up repertoires were available for chronically infected subjects, since NS3-1073 specific cells were too rare to be sorted. Few CDR3 sequences were shared with other epitopes, and differences in sequencing approaches may have limited exact matching.

The time point tag for this specimen amounts to: naive CD8 control sorted from an acute-time-point sample. Enrolled in the Montreal Hepatitis C Cohort (HEPCO) in Canada, the donors were people who inject drugs, and these donors were followed every 3 months. Acute primary HCV infection was defined by a positive HCV RNA or antibody test following a negative test within the previous 24 weeks. CD3, CD8 and CD45RO antibodies were used for surface staining, and dead cells were excluded with an aqua fixable dye. The cohort also had 6 subjects who developed chronic infection, defined as being HCV RNA positive at 24 weeks. Frozen stocks of peripheral blood mononuclear cells were first thawed, after which negative isolation of CD8+ T cells was carried out using the MACS CD8+ T cell Isolation Kit. A BD FACSAria II cell sorter was used for cell sorting. CDR1 and CDR2, looked up from the germline V gene (reference sequence), are MNHNY and SVGAGI. Clipping removes 6 bases from V and 7 bases from J, with 4 as the unmatched junction base count. The CDR3 holds 13 amino acids from the cysteine to the phenylalanine. Solely the CDR3 DNA is kept, with 39 bases framed from the first base.

Genomic DNA was extracted from FACS-sorted cells, and TCRbeta chain sequencing was performed through the commercial immunoSEQ service. Under the source paper's analysis protocol: Repertoire data were analyzed with ImmunoSEQ Analyzer software v3.0 and R v3.5.1. Only productive rearrangements were analyzed, as sequences containing stop codons or out-of-frame rearrangements were removed. The sequencing provider supplied the Simpson diversity, Shannon entropy, CDR3 length and nucleotide addition metrics. Clonotypes were grouped by frequency into dominant, sub-dominant, low or lowest abundance categories, and clonotypes below 0.1% were left out of most analyses. A CDR3 amino acid clonotype was called public when found in at least two subjects at a cumulative frequency of at least 0.5%. What TCRdb holds here is the immuneACCESS table cut down to in-frame rearrangements. Part of the clones is not present; checked against another copy, under half of the missing clones reflect an unresolved V gene, and the others are unexplained. D and trimming come from the DNA, and the V and J calls and clone size come from that table. Across this sample there are 30,000 to 40,000 clones, with more than 75% seen only once. The ten top clones hold roughly 0.48% of the sample.

Sequencing was performed on naive CD8+ T cells from PBMCs. Explained via the paper, the cell subset or site label denotes: sorted total naive CD45RO-negative CD8+ T cells. This clonotype was obtained from a man younger than 40 with chronic hepatitis C. The chain employs TRBV6-6 and TRBJ2-2; TRBD2 lines up with 8 middle nucleotides. The CDR3 sequence is CASSPAGGGELFF. The nucleotide sequence reads TGTGCCAGCAGCCCGGCGGGGGGCGGGGAGCTGTTTTTT.